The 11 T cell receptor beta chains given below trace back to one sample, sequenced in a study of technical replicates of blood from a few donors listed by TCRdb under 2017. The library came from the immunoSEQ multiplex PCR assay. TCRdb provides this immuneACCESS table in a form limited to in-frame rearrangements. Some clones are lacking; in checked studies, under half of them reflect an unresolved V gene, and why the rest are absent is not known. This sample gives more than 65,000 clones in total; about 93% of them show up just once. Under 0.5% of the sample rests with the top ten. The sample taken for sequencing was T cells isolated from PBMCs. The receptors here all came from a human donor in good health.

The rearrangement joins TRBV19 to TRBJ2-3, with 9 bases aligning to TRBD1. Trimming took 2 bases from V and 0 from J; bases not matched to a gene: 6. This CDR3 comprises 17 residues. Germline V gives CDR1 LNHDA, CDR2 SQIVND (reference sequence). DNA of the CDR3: TGTGCCAGTAGTATAATAGGGACAGGGTCTAGCACAGATACGCAGTATTTT. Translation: CASSIIGTGSSTDTQYF.

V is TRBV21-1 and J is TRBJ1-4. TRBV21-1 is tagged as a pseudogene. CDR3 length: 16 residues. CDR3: CASSKGYRRLNEKLFF. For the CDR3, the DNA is TGTGCCAGCAGCAAAGGATACCGGCGGCTTAATGAAAAACTGTTTTTT.

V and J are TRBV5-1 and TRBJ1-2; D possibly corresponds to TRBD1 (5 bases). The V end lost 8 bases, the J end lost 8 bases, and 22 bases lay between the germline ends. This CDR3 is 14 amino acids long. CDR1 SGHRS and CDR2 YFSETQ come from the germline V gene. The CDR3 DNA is TGCGCCAGTGCGCCGGGGGAGGAAACTTGGGGCTACACCTTC. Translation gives CASAPGEETWGYTF.

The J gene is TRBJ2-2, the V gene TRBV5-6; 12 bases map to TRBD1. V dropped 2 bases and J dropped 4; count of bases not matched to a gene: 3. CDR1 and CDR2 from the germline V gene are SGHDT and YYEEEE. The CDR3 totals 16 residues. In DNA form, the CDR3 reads TGTGCCAGCAGCTTCGGGACAGGGGGCGTCACCGGGGAGCTGTTTTTT. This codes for CASSFGTGGVTGELFF.

Here the CDR3 DNA reads TGTGCCAGCAGTGCAGGGGCTGGCAATCAGCCCCAGCATTTT. This sequence encodes CASSAGAGNQPQHF. The V call is TRBV6-1, the J call TRBJ1-5; perhaps TRBD1 as D (6 bases). This CDR3 has 14 residues. The germline V gene encodes CDR1 MNHNS and CDR2 SASEGT. Trimming shortened V by 4 bases and J by 2 bases, and 9 bases separated the two germline ends.

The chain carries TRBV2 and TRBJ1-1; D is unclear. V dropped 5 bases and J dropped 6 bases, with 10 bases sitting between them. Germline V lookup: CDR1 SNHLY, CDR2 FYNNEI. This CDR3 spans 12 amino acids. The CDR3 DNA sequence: TGTGCCAGCAGTTACGACATTCCTGAAGCTTTCTTT. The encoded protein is CASSYDIPEAFF.

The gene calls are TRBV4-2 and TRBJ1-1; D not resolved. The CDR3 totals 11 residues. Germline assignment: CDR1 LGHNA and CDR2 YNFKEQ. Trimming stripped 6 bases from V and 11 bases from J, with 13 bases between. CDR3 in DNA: TGTGCCAGCAGTACTTTTTTGCGCGCTTTCTTT. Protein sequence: CASSTFLRAFF.

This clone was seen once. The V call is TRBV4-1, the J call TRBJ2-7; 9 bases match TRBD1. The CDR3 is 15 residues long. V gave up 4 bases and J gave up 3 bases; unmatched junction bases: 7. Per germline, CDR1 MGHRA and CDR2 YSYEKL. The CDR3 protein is CASSLNRDRDYEQYF. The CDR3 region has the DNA TGCGCCAGCAGCCTTAACCGGGACAGGGACTACGAGCAGTACTTC.

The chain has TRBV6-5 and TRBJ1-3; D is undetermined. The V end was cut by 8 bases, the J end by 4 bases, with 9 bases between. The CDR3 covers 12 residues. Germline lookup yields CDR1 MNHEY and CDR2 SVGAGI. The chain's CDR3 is CASSRGGNTIYF. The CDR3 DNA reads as TGTGCCAGCTCCAGAGGGGGAAACACCATATATTTT.

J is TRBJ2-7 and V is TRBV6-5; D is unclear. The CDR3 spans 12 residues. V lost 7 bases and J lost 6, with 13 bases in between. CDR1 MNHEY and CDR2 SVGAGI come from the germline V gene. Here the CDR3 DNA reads TGTGCCAGCACCAACAAGGTAGCCGAGCAGTACTTC. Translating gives CASTNKVAEQYF.

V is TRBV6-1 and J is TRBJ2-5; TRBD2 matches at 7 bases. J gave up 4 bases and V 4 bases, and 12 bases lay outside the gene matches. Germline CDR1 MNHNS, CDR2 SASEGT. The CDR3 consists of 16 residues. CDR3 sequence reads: CASSGPELGRTETQYF. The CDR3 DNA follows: TGTGCCAGCAGTGGGCCGGAACTCGGGAGGACAGAGACCCAGTACTTC.